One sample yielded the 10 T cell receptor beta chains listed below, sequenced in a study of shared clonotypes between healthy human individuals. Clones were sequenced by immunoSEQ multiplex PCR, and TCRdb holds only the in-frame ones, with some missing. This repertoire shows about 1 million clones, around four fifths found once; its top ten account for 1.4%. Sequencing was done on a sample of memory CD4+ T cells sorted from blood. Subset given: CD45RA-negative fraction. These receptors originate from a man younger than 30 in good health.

Written as DNA, the CDR3 is TGTGCCAGCAGCTTAGAAGGGTCCGGGGGGGAGCTGTTTTTT. This codes for CASSLEGSGGELFF. V is TRBV7-6 and J is TRBJ2-2; D is ambiguous. Germline CDR1 SGHVS, CDR2 FNYEAQ. The V and J ends lost 1 base and 8 bases respectively, with 11 bases between them. The CDR3 spans 14 residues.

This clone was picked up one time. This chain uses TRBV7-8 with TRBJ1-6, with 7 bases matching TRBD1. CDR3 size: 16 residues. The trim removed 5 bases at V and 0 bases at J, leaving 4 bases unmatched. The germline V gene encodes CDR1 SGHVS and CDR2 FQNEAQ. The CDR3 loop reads CASSPGTVSYNSPLHF. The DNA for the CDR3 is TGTGCCAGCAGCCCCGGGACAGTCTCCTATAATTCACCCCTCCACTTT.

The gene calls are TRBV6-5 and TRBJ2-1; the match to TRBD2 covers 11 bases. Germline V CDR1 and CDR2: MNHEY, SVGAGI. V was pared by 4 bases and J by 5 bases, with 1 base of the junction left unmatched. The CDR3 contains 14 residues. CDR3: CASSSSGGNNEQFF. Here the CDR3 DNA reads TGTGCCAGCAGTTCTAGCGGGGGGAACAATGAGCAGTTCTTC.

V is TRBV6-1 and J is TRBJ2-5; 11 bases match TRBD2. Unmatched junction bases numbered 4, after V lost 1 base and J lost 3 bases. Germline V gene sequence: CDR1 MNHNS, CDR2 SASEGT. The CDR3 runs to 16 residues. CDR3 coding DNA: TGTGCCAGCAGTGAAGGTCTAGCGGGGGGAAAAGAGACCCAGTACTTC. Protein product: CASSEGLAGGKETQYF.

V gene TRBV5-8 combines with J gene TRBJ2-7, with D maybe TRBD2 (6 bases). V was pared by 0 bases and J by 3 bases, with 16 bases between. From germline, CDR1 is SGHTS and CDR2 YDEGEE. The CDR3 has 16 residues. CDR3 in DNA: TGTGCCAGCAGCTTGGTAGGCGGATGGGGGGTCTACGAGCAGTACTTC. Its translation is CASSLVGGWGVYEQYF.

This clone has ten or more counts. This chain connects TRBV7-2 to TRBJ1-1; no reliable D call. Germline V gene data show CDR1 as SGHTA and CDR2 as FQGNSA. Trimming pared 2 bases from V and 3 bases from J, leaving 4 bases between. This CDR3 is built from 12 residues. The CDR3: CASSLSHTEAFF. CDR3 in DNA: TGTGCCAGCAGCTTATCTCACACTGAAGCTTTCTTT. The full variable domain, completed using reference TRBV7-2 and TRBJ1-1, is GAGVSQSPSNKVTEKGKDVELRCDPISGHTALYWYRQSLGQGLEFLIYFQGNSAPDKSGLPSDRFSAERTGGSVSTLTIQRTQQEDSAVYLCASSLSHTEAFFGQGTRLTVV.

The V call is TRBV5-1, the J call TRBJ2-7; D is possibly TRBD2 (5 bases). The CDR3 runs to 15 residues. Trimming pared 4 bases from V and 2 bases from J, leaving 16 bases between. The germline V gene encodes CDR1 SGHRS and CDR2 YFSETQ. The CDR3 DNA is TGCGCCAGCAGCAAGGAGGCGGTAGACCCCTACGAGCAGTACTTC. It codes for CASSKEAVDPYEQYF.

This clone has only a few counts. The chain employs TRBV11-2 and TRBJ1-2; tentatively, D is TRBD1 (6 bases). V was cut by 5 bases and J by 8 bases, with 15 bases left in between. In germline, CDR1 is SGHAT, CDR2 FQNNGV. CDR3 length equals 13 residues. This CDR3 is CASSPGQFWGYTF. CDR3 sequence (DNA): TGTGCCAGCAGCCCCGGACAGTTTTGGGGCTACACCTTC.

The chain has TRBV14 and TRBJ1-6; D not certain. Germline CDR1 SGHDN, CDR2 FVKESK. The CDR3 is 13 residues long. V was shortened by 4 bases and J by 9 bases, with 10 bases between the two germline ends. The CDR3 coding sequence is TGTGCCAGCAGCCCTCCTTTTGGTTCACCCCTCCACTTT. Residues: CASSPPFGSPLHF.

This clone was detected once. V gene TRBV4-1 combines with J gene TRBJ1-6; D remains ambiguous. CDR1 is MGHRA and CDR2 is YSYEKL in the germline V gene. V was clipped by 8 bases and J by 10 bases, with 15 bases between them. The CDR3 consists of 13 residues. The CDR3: CASSGRLGSPLHF. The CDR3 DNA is TGCGCCAGCTCCGGCCGATTGGGGTCACCCCTCCACTTT.